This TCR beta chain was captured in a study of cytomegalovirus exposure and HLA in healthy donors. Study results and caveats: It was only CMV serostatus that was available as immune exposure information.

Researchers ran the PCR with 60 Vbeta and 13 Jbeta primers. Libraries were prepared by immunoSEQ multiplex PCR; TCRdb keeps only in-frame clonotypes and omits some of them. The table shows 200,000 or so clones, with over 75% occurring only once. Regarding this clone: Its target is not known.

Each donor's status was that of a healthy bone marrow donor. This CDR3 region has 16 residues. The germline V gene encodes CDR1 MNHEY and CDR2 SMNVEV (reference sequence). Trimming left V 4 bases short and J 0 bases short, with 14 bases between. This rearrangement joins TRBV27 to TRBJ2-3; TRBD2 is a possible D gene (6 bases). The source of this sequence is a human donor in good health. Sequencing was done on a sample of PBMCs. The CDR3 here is CASSSLSGLSTDTQYF. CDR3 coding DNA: TGTGCCAGCAGTTCCCTTAGCGGACTTAGCACAGATACGCAGTATTTT.